Following are 9 T cell receptor beta chains from one sample sequenced in a study of neurological immune-mediated disorders. TCRdb analysed the 5' RACE reads with MiXCR anew, one entry per CDR3 protein. The repertoire holds 50,000 or so distinct CDR3 sequences, with 10% as singletons. What was sequenced was PBMCs. Source of these receptors: a woman in her thirties or forties with HTLV-1-associated myelopathy (HAM/TSP).

This clonotype was observed at least ten times. The rearrangement uses TRBV5-1 and TRBJ1-1; D not certain. This CDR3 contains 12 residues. The germline CDR1 and CDR2 sequences are SGHRS and YFSETQ. V was trimmed by 0 bases and J by 6 bases, leaving 6 bases between them. DNA of the CDR3: TGCGCCAGCAGCTTGGAAGGACCTGAAGCTTTCTTT. Protein sequence: CASSLEGPEAFF.

This clonotype was observed many times. The chain is built from TRBV19 and TRBJ1-5; D is undetermined. Germline V gene sequence: CDR1 LNHDA, CDR2 SQIVND (reference sequence). CDR3 length: 15 amino acids. Trimming cost V 1 base and J 3 bases, with 10 bases left between them. CDR3: CASSIGADSNQPQHF. The CDR3 nucleotides are TGTGCCAGTAGTATAGGGGCAGATTCCAATCAGCCCCAGCATTTT.

In this sample, this clonotype turned up many times. This rearrangement joins TRBV10-3 to TRBJ1-1; the D is unclear. Between the trimmed V and J ends, which lost 4 bases and 7 bases, there was a span of 7 bases. This CDR3 has 11 residues. Germline CDR1 is ENHRY and CDR2 is SYGVKD. DNA of the CDR3: TGTGCCATCAGTGCAGGTGGTGAAGCTTTCTTT. It is translated as CAISAGGEAFF.

This clonotype was seen repeatedly, ten times or more. Here the CDR3 DNA reads TGTGCCAGCAGCCCTCCCAGGGGGCCATACGAGCAGTACTTC. It translates to CASSPPRGPYEQYF. V gene TRBV7-9 combines with J gene TRBJ2-7, with TRBD1 matching 8 bases. V trimming: 5 bases; J trimming: 4 bases; junction bases outside the gene matches: 7. The CDR3 is 14 amino acids. CDR1 is SEHNR, CDR2 FQNEAQ, per germline (reference sequence).

This clonotype was seen repeatedly, ten times or more. This chain connects TRBV4-1 to TRBJ2-7; the D is unclear. The V gene's germline CDR1 is MGHRA and CDR2 YSYEKL. The V and J ends lost 1 base and 5 bases respectively, with 9 bases between them. The CDR3 extends over 13 amino acids. The CDR3 DNA reads as TGCGCCAGCAGCCAAGCCCAGCCGGACGAGCAGTACTTC. This gives the protein CASSQAQPDEQYF.

This clonotype was observed many times. This chain joins TRBV5-1 and TRBJ2-1; TRBD2 might be the D (7 bases). CDR1 is SGHRS, CDR2 YFSETQ, per germline. CDR3 length: 15 amino acids. Deletions cut 4 bases from V and 4 bases from J, with 15 bases between. The CDR3 loop reads CASSRGGDLYNEQFF. In DNA form, the CDR3 reads TGCGCCAGCAGCCGAGGGGGGGACCTGTACAATGAGCAGTTCTTC.

This clonotype occurred many times. The chain has TRBV5-6 and TRBJ1-2; TRBD1 matches 8 bases. V was clipped by 2 bases and J by 7 bases; unmatched bases: 10. The CDR3 loop spans 15 amino acids. Germline V gives CDR1 SGHDT, CDR2 YYEEEE. The CDR3 DNA follows: TGTGCCAGCAGCTTTGGACAGGGTCGTTTAAGTGGCTACACCTTC. It codes for CASSFGQGRLSGYTF.

This clonotype occurred many times. Given a much more abundant clone one base away, this may be a read error. The genes are TRBV2 and TRBJ2-7, with D perhaps matching TRBD1 (5 bases). Deletions cut 5 bases from V and 8 bases from J, with 10 bases between. This CDR3 is built from 11 residues. Germline CDR1 and CDR2: SNHLY and FYNNEI. The CDR3 spells CASSSGSKQYF. The CDR3 region has the DNA TGTGCCAGCAGTTCAGGGTCCAAGCAGTACTTC.

Worth noting for this clonotype: Possible read error: a much larger clone is one base away. This chain joins TRBV12-3 or TRBV12-4 and TRBJ2-7; 9 positions match TRBD1. This CDR3 comprises 14 residues. The CDR3 loop is CANSRQGDIYEQYF. DNA for the CDR3: TGTGCCAACAGTCGACAGGGGGATATCTACGAGCAGTACTTC.